Listed below are T cell receptor beta chains from one sample, sequenced in a study of cytotoxic CD8 clonotypes in ibrutinib-treated CLL. Profiling relied on immunoSEQ multiplex PCR, and the TCRdb table lists in-frame clones only, not all of them. Among some 350,000 clones listed, roughly 67% were seen once. The sample consisted of PBMCs, taken after 36 months of ibrutinib treatment. The receptors here all came from a human donor with chronic lymphocytic leukemia. Both conserved end residues are part of each CDR3. D genes are given only for firm matches. The size of a clone is reported for some rows only, either as once, few or many, or as a class for expanded clones.

13,TRBV29-1,once,TRBJ2-1,TRBD2,CSLETSGSNEQFF,TGCAGCCTTGAGACTAGCGGGAGCAATGAGCAGTTCTTC
19,TRBV5-1,few,TRBJ2-1,TRBD1,CASSRDRVRTWDSYNEQFF,TGCGCCAGCAGCCGGGACAGGGTAAGGACATGGGACTCCTACAATGAGCAGTTCTTC
17,TRBV5-1,NA,TRBJ1-3,TRBD1,CASSTGTGSSQLNTIYF,TGCGCCAGCAGCACGGGGACAGGCAGTTCCCAATTGAACACCATATATTTT
15,TRBV27,NA,TRBJ2-1,NA,CASSLTGLRVDEQFF,TGTGCCAGCAGCCTCACGGGACTCCGAGTGGATGAGCAGTTCTTC
15,TRBV27,NA,TRBJ2-7,TRBD2,CASSLTSGRLYEQYF,TGTGCCAGCAGTTTAACTAGCGGGAGGCTGTACGAGCAGTACTTC
15,TRBV18,NA,TRBJ1-2,TRBD1,CASSSTGTAFYGYTF,TGTGCCAGCTCATCCACCGGGACAGCTTTTTATGGCTACACCTTC
16,TRBV30,once,TRBJ2-3,TRBD2,CAWSVSQRGSTDTQYF,TGTGCCTGGAGTGTGTCTCAGCGGGGGAGCACAGATACGCAGTATTTT
12,TRBV12-5,once,TRBJ2-3,NA,CASGFESYTQYF,TGTGCTAGTGGTTTTGAGAGTTATACGCAGTATTTT
15,TRBV19,NA,TRBJ2-7,NA,CASSISHSPIYEQYF,TGTGCCAGTAGTATTTCGCACAGTCCCATCTACGAGCAGTACTTC
18,TRBV6-4,NA,TRBJ1-4,NA,CASRLLSGVNETNEKLFF,TGTGCCAGCAGGCTACTATCAGGGGTTAATGAAACTAATGAAAAACTGTTTTTT
17,TRBV5-4,NA,TRBJ2-4,TRBD1,CASSSGTGKGSKNIQYF,TGTGCCAGCAGCTCCGGGACAGGCAAAGGGTCCAAAAACATTCAGTACTTC
13,TRBV9,NA,TRBJ2-7,TRBD1,CASSARTGVEQYF,TGTGCCAGCAGCGCCCGAACAGGGGTCGAGCAGTACTTC
12,TRBV7-9,few,TRBJ2-2,NA,CASSLLARELFF,TGTGCCAGCAGCTTACTAGCAAGGGAGCTGTTTTTT
17,TRBV5-6,NA,TRBJ2-3,NA,CASTVIPRGAGTDTQYF,TGTGCCAGCACCGTCATTCCCCGGGGGGCAGGCACAGATACGCAGTATTTT
15,TRBV12-5,few,TRBJ1-5,TRBD1,CASGWEGASNQPQHF,TGTGCTAGTGGTTGGGAGGGGGCGAGCAATCAGCCCCAGCATTTT
13,TRBV30,NA,TRBJ1-2,NA,CAWHLRGPHSYTF,TGTGCCTGGCACCTTCGGGGACCACACAGCTACACCTTC
16,TRBV5-4,NA,TRBJ2-3,TRBD1,CASSQLQGAWTDTQYF,TGTGCCAGCAGCCAACTTCAGGGGGCGTGGACAGATACGCAGTATTTT
18,TRBV7-3,NA,TRBJ1-3,NA,CASSLKGPFGGAGNTIYF,TGTGCCAGCAGCTTAAAGGGGCCTTTTGGGGGCGCTGGAAACACCATATATTTT
14,TRBV5-5,NA,TRBJ1-5,NA,CASSLVSSNQPQHF,TGTGCCAGCAGCTTGGTCAGCTCCAATCAGCCCCAGCATTTT
15,TRBV11-2,few,TRBJ1-2,TRBD1,CASSSTRGRGYGYTF,TGTGCCAGCAGCTCTACCAGGGGGCGCGGCTATGGCTACACCTTC
13,TRBV11-3,NA,TRBJ1-2,NA,CASSLGGEGGYTF,TGTGCCAGCAGCTTGGGGGGTGAGGGTGGCTACACCTTC
15,TRBV2,NA,TRBJ2-7,NA,CASSKQALAPYEQYF,TGTGCCAGCAGCAAACAGGCCCTAGCCCCTTACGAGCAGTACTTC
16,TRBV5-6,NA,TRBJ1-2,TRBD1,CASSHLSGDRGFGYTF,TGTGCCAGCAGCCACCTTTCCGGGGACAGGGGGTTCGGCTACACCTTC
16,TRBV4-1,NA,TRBJ2-7,TRBD2,CASSQVLLAGEGTQYF,TGCGCCAGCAGCCAGGTCTTACTAGCGGGGGAGGGAACCCAGTACTTC
11,TRBV19,NA,TRBJ2-2,NA,CASSLFGELFF,TGTGCCAGTTCCCTGTTCGGGGAGCTGTTTTTT
15,TRBV15,NA,TRBJ2-1,TRBD1,CATSMEDRGANEQFF,TGTGCCACCAGCATGGAGGACAGGGGTGCCAATGAGCAGTTCTTC
13,TRBV28,once,TRBJ1-4,NA,CASSSTESEKLFF,TGTGCCAGCAGTTCGACAGAGTCTGAAAAACTGTTTTTT
17,TRBV6-1,NA,TRBJ1-5,NA,CASSEEGNLGVNQPQHF,TGTGCCAGCAGTGAAGAGGGGAATCTTGGGGTTAATCAGCCCCAGCATTTT
15,TRBV15,NA,TRBJ2-7,NA,CATSRGLVMGYEQYF,TGTGCCACCAGCAGAGGTTTGGTTATGGGCTACGAGCAGTACTTC
17,TRBV7-2,NA,TRBJ1-4,TRBD1,CASSLGRRQGPNEKLFF,TGTGCCAGCAGCTTAGGCCGTCGACAGGGCCCTAATGAAAAACTGTTTTTT
13,TRBV6-5,NA,TRBJ2-7,NA,CASSARPHYEQYF,TGTGCCAGCAGCGCCCGACCGCACTACGAGCAGTACTTC
16,TRBV7-3,NA,TRBJ2-1,NA,CASSLYSQMIYNEQFF,TGTGCCAGCAGCTTATATAGTCAGATGATCTACAATGAGCAGTTCTTC
14,TRBV7-2,NA,TRBJ2-3,NA,CASSQGLPTDTQYF,TGTGCCAGCAGCCAAGGACTTCCCACAGATACGCAGTATTTT
16,TRBV7-9,NA,TRBJ1-2,NA,CASSLGSLGANYGYTF,TGTGCCAGCAGCCTGGGGTCGTTGGGAGCTAACTATGGCTACACCTTC
20,TRBV4-1,NA,TRBJ2-7,TRBD2,CASSQPGWGGGATTSYEQYF,TGCGCCAGCAGCCAGCCTGGGTGGGGCGGGGGAGCAACTACCTCCTACGAGCAGTACTTC
18,TRBV9,NA,TRBJ2-5,TRBD2,CASSVAALAGGSRETQYF,TGTGCCAGCAGCGTAGCGGCCCTAGCGGGGGGGTCAAGGGAGACCCAGTACTTC
13,TRBV14,NA,TRBJ1-2,NA,CASSQDGSYGYTF,TGTGCCAGCAGCCAAGACGGGAGCTATGGCTACACCTTC
14,TRBV11-2,NA,TRBJ2-7,NA,CASSLESQGNEQYF,TGTGCCAGCAGCTTAGAATCCCAGGGAAACGAGCAGTACTTC
21,TRBV15,NA,TRBJ2-5,NA,CATRTLHGAPNRLAVQETQYF,TGTGCCACCAGGACTCTCCACGGGGCCCCGAATCGGTTAGCGGTCCAAGAGACCCAGTACTTC
16,TRBV10-3,few,TRBJ2-3,TRBD2,CAISASSGKSTDTQYF,TGTGCCATCAGTGCCTCTAGCGGGAAGAGCACAGATACGCAGTATTTT
14,TRBV18,NA,TRBJ2-5,NA,CASSLVLGAETQYF,TGTGCCAGCTCACTGGTACTTGGGGCTGAGACCCAGTACTTC
17,TRBV27,NA,TRBJ2-2,NA,CASSLEFGLANTGELFF,TGTGCCAGCAGTTTAGAGTTCGGTCTAGCGAACACCGGGGAGCTGTTTTTT
13,TRBV5-1,NA,TRBJ1-2,NA,CASSLPGDYGYTF,TGCGCCAGCAGCTTGCCAGGGGACTATGGCTACACCTTC
15,TRBV9,NA,TRBJ2-5,TRBD1,CASSVGTGGFETQYF,TGTGCCAGCAGCGTAGGGACAGGGGGCTTTGAGACCCAGTACTTC
14,TRBV10-3,few,TRBJ1-1,TRBD1,CAISDEGAVTEAFF,TGTGCCATCAGTGATGAGGGGGCGGTCACTGAAGCTTTCTTT
14,TRBV5-1,NA,TRBJ2-7,NA,CASTSPGRGDEQYF,TGCGCCAGCACCTCCCCCGGCAGGGGAGACGAGCAGTACTTC
13,TRBV7-6,once,TRBJ2-7,NA,CASSLEQIYEQYF,TGTGCCAGCAGCTTAGAACAAATCTACGAGCAGTACTTC
14,TRBV6-5,NA,TRBJ1-2,TRBD1,CASSYDRGLDGYTF,TGTGCCAGCAGTTACGACAGGGGGCTGGACGGCTACACCTTC
12,TRBV11-2,few,TRBJ2-4,TRBD1,CASSIGGNIQYF,TGTGCCAGCAGCATAGGGGGCAACATTCAGTACTTC
15,TRBV13,NA,TRBJ1-2,NA,CASTLEGGWHYGYTF,TGTGCCAGCACCCTCGAGGGGGGGTGGCACTATGGCTACACCTTC